The sequence of this T cell receptor (beta chain) was determined in a study of T cell changes during pregnancy in multiple sclerosis. This table comes from immunoSEQ multiplex PCR, and its TCRdb copy is limited to in-frame clones, with some not included. The sample holds around 50,000 clones, around 93% seen once. Germline lookup yields CDR1 SEHNR and CDR2 FQNEAQ (reference sequence). Trimming took 0 bases from V and 3 from J, leaving 14 bases between them. This CDR3 is 16 amino acids long. The origin of this receptor is a female donor with multiple sclerosis, enrolled in a pregnancy study. Here the sequenced sample was CD8+ T cells from peripheral blood mononuclear cells, taken in the first trimester of pregnancy. The chain combines TRBV7-9 with TRBJ1-2; no firm D call. In DNA form, the CDR3 reads TGTGCCAGCAGCTTAGCGTTGGAGGAGGCGGACTATGGCTACACCTTC. As protein: CASSLALEEADYGYTF.